This TCR beta chain was obtained from a study of cytomegalovirus exposure and HLA in healthy donors. Findings and limits, study-wide: Earlier analysis looked at TCR beta V segments, and most were productive about 87% or about 30% of the time.

The PCR ran on 60 Vbeta and 13 Jbeta primers. The authors' processing: An analysis performed later counted roughly 80 million unique TCR beta chains (around 9.9 million of them shared). Sequencing used immunoSEQ multiplex PCR; TCRdb keeps in-frame clones, though not all of them. V, J and clone size are taken as reported in that table, and D and trimming were inferred from the DNA itself. The top ten hold approximately 19% of the sample, which has tens of thousands of clones, about two thirds seen once. Unrecorded immune exposures were likely, despite nominal health at sampling. Turning to this clone: What it recognizes is unknown.

Sequences were obtained from PBMCs. The clonotype originates from a woman in her sixties in good health and CMV-seropositive.

The CDR3 loop reads CAISGGQGADYGYTF. CDR3 sequence (DNA): TGTGCCATCAGTGGTGGACAGGGGGCGGACTATGGCTACACCTTC. The V call is TRBV10-3, the J call TRBJ1-2; 11 bases align to TRBD1. The ends lost 4 bases at V and 3 bases at J; junction bases unmatched: 4. This CDR3 region has 15 residues. The V gene's germline CDR1 is ENHRY and CDR2 SYGVKD.